This passage covers 25 T cell receptor beta chains from one sample sequenced in a study of CD8 T cells in ankylosing spondylitis. Via MiXCR, TCRdb re-called the 5' RACE reads, giving one row per CDR3 protein. The sample shows 50,000 or so distinct CDR3 sequences, roughly 7.3% of them seen only once. Sequencing was performed on blood, either unsorted or a sorted T cell fraction (not recorded which). The receptors come from a female donor with ankylosing spondylitis or in good health (not recorded which).

This clonotype was seen ten or more times. The chain links TRBV5-6 to TRBJ1-1; D gene unclear. The V end was cut by 4 bases, the J end by 3 bases, with 16 bases between. CDR1 and CDR2 from the germline V gene are SGHDT and YYEEEE. This CDR3 is built from 15 residues. CDR3 in amino acids: CASSPLTLRDTEAFF. CDR3 bases: TGTGCCAGCAGCCCTCTGACATTACGGGACACTGAAGCTTTCTTT.

The V and J genes are TRBV7-9 and TRBJ1-1; TRBD1 matches at 7 bases. The junction had 11 bases not matched to a gene; V was cut back by 4 bases and J by 6 bases. The CDR3 spans 15 residues. Germline V gives CDR1 SEHNR, CDR2 FQNEAQ (reference sequence). In nucleotides, the CDR3 is TGTGCCAGCAGCTGGGACAGCCTTGGAGGGCCTGAAGCTTTCTTT. Encoded protein: CASSWDSLGGPEAFF.

This clonotype was recorded many times. The rearrangement links TRBV25-1 to TRBJ1-2, with D uncertain. The V gene lost 1 base and the J gene lost 3 bases, with 15 bases spanning the gap. This CDR3 region has 16 residues. Germline values: CDR1 MGHDK, CDR2 SYGVNS. Here the CDR3 reads CASSELQSLGHYGYTF. DNA of the CDR3: TGTGCCAGCAGTGAATTGCAGTCCCTAGGCCACTATGGCTACACCTTC.

This clonotype showed up just a few times. This chain links TRBV5-1 with TRBJ1-1, with a tentative D call TRBD1 (6 bases). Looked up from germline, CDR1 is SGHRS and CDR2 is YFSETQ. The CDR3 is 17 residues long. The V end was cut by 2 bases, the J end by 6 bases, with 23 bases between. Here the CDR3 reads CASSLGVWLRGKAEAFF. The CDR3 DNA follows: TGCGCCAGCAGCTTAGGGGTATGGTTGAGGGGGAAGGCTGAAGCTTTCTTT.

This clonotype was recorded many times. The rearrangement joins TRBV7-6 to TRBJ1-5; TRBD1 matches 8 bases. The germline CDR1 and CDR2 sequences are SGHVS and FNYEAQ. The CDR3 has 15 amino acids. The V and J ends lost 5 bases and 6 bases, in that order; junction bases with no gene match: 9. Written as DNA, the CDR3 is TGTGCCAGCAGCCTTGGGACAGGCGGGGGTCAGCCCCAGCATTTT. Translating it yields CASSLGTGGGQPQHF.

Many counts were recorded for this clonotype. The gene calls are TRBV20-1 and TRBJ2-3, with 13 positions matching TRBD2. V shed 6 bases and J 2 bases; nucleotides not matched to a gene: 14. The germline CDR1 and CDR2 sequences are DFQATT and SNEGSKA (reference sequence). The length of the CDR3 is 18 residues. The CDR3 coding sequence is TGCAGTGCACTTGGACTAGCGGGGGCTCACGTTATCACAGATACGCAGTATTTT. Residues: CSALGLAGAHVITDTQYF.

This clonotype was detected many times. CDR3 in amino acids: CASSLGGTKNIQYF. In nucleotides, the CDR3 is TGTGCCAGCAGTTTGGGGGGCACCAAAAACATTCAGTACTTC. The chain has TRBV28 and TRBJ2-4; tentatively, D is TRBD1 or TRBD2 (6 bases each). The germline gives CDR1 MDHEN, CDR2 SYDVKM. Trimming shortened V by 3 bases and J by 2 bases, and 8 bases separated the two germline ends. The CDR3 sequence is 14 residues long. The entire variable domain, with the rest obtained from reference TRBV28 and TRBJ2-4, is as follows: DVKVTQSSRYLVKRTGEKVFLECVQDMDHENMFWYRQDPGLGLRLIYFSYDVKMKEKGDIPEGYSVSREKKERFSLILESASTNQTSMYLCASSLGGTKNIQYFGAGTRLSVL.

This clonotype was detected a few times. The chain couples TRBV6-2 or TRBV6-3 to TRBJ2-2; 9 positions agree with TRBD2. The CDR3 loop spans 18 amino acids. With V trimmed by 6 bases and J by 0 bases, 11 bases remained unmatched. CDR1 and CDR2 (germline): MNHEY, SVGEGT. CDR3 residues: CASSPGLAPHPNTGELFF. DNA for the CDR3: TGTGCCAGCAGCCCCGGACTAGCGCCACATCCGAACACCGGGGAGCTGTTTTTT.

Many counts were recorded for this clonotype. V gene TRBV12-3 or TRBV12-4 combines with J gene TRBJ1-5, with 10 nucleotides matching TRBD1. V trimming: 1 base; J trimming: 5 bases; junction bases outside the gene matches: 2. The CDR3 is made up of 15 amino acids. The CDR3 sequence: CASSLGGQGHQPQHF. CDR3 DNA sequence: TGTGCCAGCAGTTTAGGGGGACAGGGGCATCAGCCCCAGCATTTT.

The rearrangement joins TRBV4-2 to TRBJ2-2; a weak D match, TRBD1 (6 bases). The germline gives CDR1 LGHNA, CDR2 YNFKEQ. The V end lost 4 bases, the J end lost 4 bases, and 13 bases lay between the germline ends. The CDR3 is 15 residues long. In DNA form, the CDR3 reads TGTGCCAGCAGCCCCTGGGGGCTATGCACCGGGGAGCTGTTTTTT. Protein: CASSPWGLCTGELFF.

This clonotype was detected ten times or more. The chain recombines TRBV20-1 with TRBJ1-1; D unclear. CDR3 size: 14 residues. The V and J ends lost 0 bases and 3 bases respectively, with 11 bases between them. The V gene's germline CDR1 is DFQATT and CDR2 SNEGSKA (reference sequence). CDR3 in amino acids: CSARDARADTEAFF. The CDR3, as DNA: TGCAGTGCTAGAGATGCTAGGGCGGACACTGAAGCTTTCTTT.

This clonotype was seen at least ten times. The chain has TRBV6-1 and TRBJ1-6; the D is unclear. V lost 6 bases and J lost 6, with 15 bases in between. CDR1 MNHNS and CDR2 SASEGT come from the germline V gene. There are 15 residues in the CDR3. The CDR3 DNA sequence: TGTGCCAGCAGGACTCTGGCTAGAGTTAATTCACCCCTCCACTTT. Residues: CASRTLARVNSPLHF.

This clonotype was seen repeatedly, ten times or more. The rearrangement links TRBV12-3 or TRBV12-4 to TRBJ1-3; D unresolved. The CDR3 contains 15 residues. V lost 6 bases and J lost 6, with 18 bases in between. CDR3 sequence (DNA): TGTGCCAGCAGCCCCTTTGGGAGGGTGGCAAACACCATATATTTT. Protein product: CASSPFGRVANTIYF.

This clonotype has at least ten counts. This chain uses TRBV20-1 with TRBJ2-5; 7 positions agree with TRBD2. J lost 3 bases, V lost 5 bases, and 0 bases had no gene match. This CDR3 is 11 amino acids long. Germline V CDR1 and CDR2: DFQATT, SNEGSKA (reference sequence). The CDR3 here is CSARGEETQYF. CDR3 in DNA: TGCAGTGCTCGGGGGGAAGAGACCCAGTACTTC.

In this sample, this clonotype turned up many times. The chain recombines TRBV5-1 with TRBJ2-3; 12 nucleotides line up with TRBD2. Germline V CDR1 and CDR2: SGHRS, YFSETQ. CDR3 length equals 18 residues. V lost 0 bases to trimming and J lost 6 bases; unmatched junction nucleotides: 11. The CDR3 DNA is TGCGCCAGCAGCTTGGGAAGTCTAGCGGGGGGGCCGGCTGATACGCAGTATTTT. As protein: CASSLGSLAGGPADTQYF.

This clonotype was seen many times. The V and J genes are TRBV4-1 and TRBJ2-1; maybe TRBD1 (5 bases). This CDR3 has 19 residues. V dropped 1 base and J dropped 3 bases, with 22 bases sitting between them. Germline V gene sequence: CDR1 MGHRA, CDR2 YSYEKL. The CDR3 nucleotides are TGCGCCAGCAGCCAAGTCCCGATCGACAGCGCTGAAATCTACAATGAGCAGTTCTTC. This translates into CASSQVPIDSAEIYNEQFF.

This clonotype was seen ten or more times. As DNA, the CDR3 is TGCAGTGCTAGAGATGGGCTAGCCGGTGAGCAGTTCTTC. Amino acid sequence: CSARDGLAGEQFF. The chain recombines TRBV20-1 with TRBJ2-1, with D possibly matching TRBD2 (5 bases). The V gene lost 0 bases and the J gene lost 9 bases, with 12 bases spanning the gap. Looked up from germline, CDR1 is DFQATT and CDR2 is SNEGSKA (reference sequence). The CDR3 runs 13 residues.

This clonotype showed up many times. This CDR3 is CASSEKGAPFYEQYV. DNA for the CDR3: TGTGCCAGCAGTGAGAAAGGGGCCCCATTTTACGAGCAGTACGTC. The J gene is TRBJ2-7, the V gene TRBV25-1; weak D call: TRBD1 (5 bases). Germline V gives CDR1 MGHDK, CDR2 SYGVNS. The CDR3 contains 15 residues. V lost 3 bases and J 4 bases, leaving 16 bases between the germline ends.

This clonotype was found many times. The chain joins TRBV6-1 to TRBJ1-4; D remains ambiguous. This CDR3 is built from 14 residues. V lost 6 bases, J lost 8 bases, and 16 bases lay in between. Germline CDR1 and CDR2: MNHNS and SASEGT. CDR3 bases: TGTGCCAGCAGCCCCCGCGTCCAGGAAGAAAAACTGTTTTTT. This sequence encodes CASSPRVQEEKLFF.

J is TRBJ2-7 and V is TRBV11-3; D is possibly TRBD1 (5 bases). Trimming took off 5 bases at V and 0 bases at J, with 20 bases between the two ends. The CDR3 is made up of 17 amino acids. Germline CDR1 is SGHNT and CDR2 is YENEEA. The CDR3 DNA follows: TGTGCCAGCAGCCCAAGTGACAGTTTTATTAGCTCCTACGAGCAGTACTTC. Its translation: CASSPSDSFISSYEQYF.

This clonotype appeared many times. The rearrangement uses TRBV5-1 and TRBJ1-2, with D unresolved. The germline V gene encodes CDR1 SGHRS and CDR2 YFSETQ. There are 15 residues in the CDR3. V was clipped by 4 bases and J by 6 bases, with 19 bases between them. The CDR3 region is CASSPGLAIMHGYTF. The CDR3 nucleotides are TGCGCCAGCAGCCCAGGACTGGCCATAATGCATGGCTACACCTTC.

This clonotype appeared many times. CDR3 nucleotide sequence: TGTGCCAGCAGCTTGGTTTCGGGGGCTAGGACAGATACGCAGTATTTT. This gives the protein CASSLVSGARTDTQYF. The chain links TRBV5-6 to TRBJ2-3; D could derive from TRBD1 or TRBD2 (6 bases each). This CDR3 comprises 16 residues. With 0 bases removed from V and 3 bases from J, the gap between germline ends came to 14 bases. Per the germline V gene, CDR1 is SGHDT and CDR2 is YYEEEE.

This clonotype occurred many times. V usage is TRBV5-5 and J usage is TRBJ2-1, with D uncertain. CDR1 and CDR2 (germline): SGHKS, YYEKEE (reference sequence). The CDR3 is 15 amino acids. V dropped 0 bases and J dropped 0 bases, with 7 bases sitting between them. The CDR3 coding sequence is TGTGCCAGCAGCTTGGACGGTGGCTCCTACAATGAGCAGTTCTTC. Translated, it gives CASSLDGGSYNEQFF. Full variable domain (rest looked up from reference TRBV5-5 and TRBJ2-1): DAGVTQSPTHLIKTRGQQVTLRCSPISGHKSVSWYQQVLGQGPQFIFQYYEKEERGRGNFPDRFSARQFPNYSSELNVNALLLGDSALYLCASSLDGGSYNEQFFGPGTRLTVL.

This clonotype was recorded many times. The chain uses TRBV6-5 and TRBJ2-1; 12 bases are shared with TRBD2. This CDR3 region has 19 residues. J gave up 4 bases and V 2 bases, and 12 bases lay outside the gene matches. Germline CDR1 reads MNHEY; CDR2 reads SVGAGI. The CDR3 nucleotides read TGTGCCAGCAGTTACACCTTTCTTCGGACTAGCGGGGAATACAATGAGCAGTTCTTC. As protein: CASSYTFLRTSGEYNEQFF.

This clonotype is medium-sized in the sample. The chain links TRBV20-1 to TRBJ2-7; 7 nucleotides match TRBD2. The CDR3 spans 14 residues. V trimming: 1 base; J trimming: 2 bases; junction bases outside the gene matches: 5. Germline-derived CDR1 and CDR2 are DFQATT and SNEGSKA (reference sequence). The CDR3 nucleotides read TGCAGTGCTAGAGGCGGGGGAGCACCCTACGAGCAGTACTTC. This codes for CSARGGGAPYEQYF.